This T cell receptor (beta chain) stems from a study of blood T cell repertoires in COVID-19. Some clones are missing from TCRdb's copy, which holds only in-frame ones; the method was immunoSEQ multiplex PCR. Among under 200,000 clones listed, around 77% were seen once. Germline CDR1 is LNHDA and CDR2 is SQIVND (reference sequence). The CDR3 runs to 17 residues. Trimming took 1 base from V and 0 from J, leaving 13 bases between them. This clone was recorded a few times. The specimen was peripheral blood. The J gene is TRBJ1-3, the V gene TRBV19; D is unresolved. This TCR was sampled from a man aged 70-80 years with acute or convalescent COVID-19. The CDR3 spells CASSIVAGLPSGNTIYF. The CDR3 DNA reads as TGTGCCAGTAGTATAGTAGCCGGTCTTCCCTCTGGAAACACCATATATTTT.